This T cell receptor beta chain was sequenced for a study of T cell responses to AZD1222 COVID-19 vaccine. The CDR3 spans 13 residues. Trimming shortened V by 6 bases and J by 0 bases, and 6 bases separated the two germline ends. Findings and limits, study-wide: Spike was spanned by vaccine-associated CD4 TCRs, which were dominant at 160-218 and 743-854. Researchers took repertoire samples only after the peak T cell response had come.

Notes on this clone: Its antigen is still unknown.

The assay was immunoSEQ multiplex PCR, and TCRdb's table has in-frame clones only and misses some. The data show about 62,000 clones, with 65% to 80% seen just once and around 15% held by the top ten. The chain carries TRBV12-3 or TRBV12-4 and TRBJ1-3; D gene uncertain. Sample: peripheral blood, taken on day 0 of AZD1222 vaccination. The receptor was isolated from an adult in good health. The CDR3 sequence is CASRLSSGNTIYF. CDR3 nucleotides: TGTGCCAGCAGACTAAGCTCTGGAAACACCATATATTTT.